The text below deals with one TCR beta chain. The antigen it binds to is not known. No quality values exist for individual bases; no much larger clone is one base distant. This sample is part of a study of blood T cell repertoires in COVID-19 (dated by TCRdb to about 2020). Turning to the overall study: Collaborator samples came from the United States, Italy and Spain and covered acute and convalescent phases of COVID-19. The repertoires were released in a freely available public database intended as a resource for research on the immune response to SARS-CoV-2. Subjects who had been exposed to COVID-19, were actively infected with it, or had recovered from it provided the deeply sampled blood TCRbeta repertoires that made up the dataset. Where available, HLA class I and class II types were obtained from metadata supplied by the sample provider rather than from assay-based typing. Samples came from the ongoing ImmuneRACE study (first 160 participants) plus 1,254 subjects from 6 global collaborators. The prospective study material was composed of cDNA or gDNA derived from T cells, B-cell-depleted T cells, or PBMCs. Sample metadata almost always included a de-identified subject ID, COVID-19 status, age in years and sex. The full study reports these points: The quantity of clinical and demographic metadata differed by source and by participant and was supplied without curation.

For this chain, trimming is 2 bases at the V end and 5 bases at the J end, and the number of junction bases without a gene match is 12. Spanning cysteine to phenylalanine, the CDR3 consists of 15 amino acids. Just the 45-base CDR3 DNA is kept, in frame starting at base 1. CDR1 GTSNPN and CDR2 SVGIG were looked up in the germline V gene (reference sequence). Each collaborating institution followed its own protocols to collect whole blood in K2EDTA tubes. Collaborator samples were shipped for TCRbeta analysis as frozen whole blood, isolated PBMCs, or DNA extracted from either sample type. TCRbeta CDR3 regions were amplified from genomic DNA by means of the immunoSEQ Assay, a bias-controlled multiplex PCR. Per the source publication's procedure: Within the assay, amplification of reference gene primers was used to estimate how many nucleated cells each sample contained. To quantify the absolute abundance of each unique TCRbeta CDR3 rearrangement, sequence reads were collapsed and filtered. For each sample, productive Simpson clonality was calculated as the square root of Simpson's diversity index over productive rearrangements. Sourced from immuneACCESS, this table was stored by TCRdb with only in-frame sequences that have V and J called. A share of the clones is absent; for the studies checked, an unresolved V gene accounts for under half, and the remainder has no known explanation. That table is the source of V, J and clone size, and D and trimming were worked out from the DNA. This sample gives roughly 230,000 clones in total; more than 75% of them show up just once. Over 0.95% of the sample goes to the ten largest clones.

The specimen sequenced was peripheral blood. The rearrangement joined TRBV30 to TRBJ2-7, and TRBD1 matches 7 of the central bases. The TCR was taken from a man aged 40-49 years with acute or convalescent COVID-19. The sequenced DNA is TGTGCCTGGAGTAGAGACAGGGAACTCACTAACGAGCAGTACTTC. This codes for CAWSRDRELTNEQYF. The full variable domain, completed from the reference TRBV30 and TRBJ2-7 proteins outside the CDR3, reads SQTIHQWPATLVQPVGSPLSLECTVEGTSNPNLYWYRQAAGRGLQLLFYSVGIGQISSEVPQNLSASRPQDRQFILSSKKLLLSDSGFYLCAWSRDRELTNEQYFGPGTRLTVT.